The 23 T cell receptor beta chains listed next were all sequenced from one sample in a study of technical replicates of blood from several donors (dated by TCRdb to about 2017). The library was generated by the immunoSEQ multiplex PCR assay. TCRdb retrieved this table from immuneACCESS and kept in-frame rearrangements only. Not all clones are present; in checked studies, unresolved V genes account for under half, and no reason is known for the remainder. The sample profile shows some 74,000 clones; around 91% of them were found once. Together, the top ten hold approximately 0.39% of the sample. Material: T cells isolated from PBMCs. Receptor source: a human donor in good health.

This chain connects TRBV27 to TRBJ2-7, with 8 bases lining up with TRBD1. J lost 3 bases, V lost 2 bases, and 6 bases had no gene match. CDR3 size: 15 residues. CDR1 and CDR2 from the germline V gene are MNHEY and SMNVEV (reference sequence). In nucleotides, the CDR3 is TGTGCCAGCAGTTTAATACAGGGGGTGGGCTACGAGCAGTACTTC. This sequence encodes CASSLIQGVGYEQYF.

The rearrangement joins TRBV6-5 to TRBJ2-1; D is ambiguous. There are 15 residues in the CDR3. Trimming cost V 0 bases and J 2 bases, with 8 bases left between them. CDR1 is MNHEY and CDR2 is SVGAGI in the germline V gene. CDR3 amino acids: CASSYSRKAYNEQFF. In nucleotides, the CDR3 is TGTGCCAGCAGTTACTCGAGGAAAGCCTACAATGAGCAGTTCTTC.

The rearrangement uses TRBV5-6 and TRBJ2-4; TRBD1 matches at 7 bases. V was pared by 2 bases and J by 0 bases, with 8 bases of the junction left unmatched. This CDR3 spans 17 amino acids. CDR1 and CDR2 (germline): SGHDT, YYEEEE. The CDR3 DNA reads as TGTGCCAGCAGCTTTAGGACAGGAGGCTTAGCCAAAAACATTCAGTACTTC. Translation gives CASSFRTGGLAKNIQYF.

CDR3 residues: CASSLGDTQFF. The CDR3 nucleotides read TGCGCCAGCAGCTTGGGTGATACTCAGTTCTTC. V and J are TRBV5-1 and TRBJ2-1; the D is unclear. Germline CDR1 reads SGHRS; CDR2 reads YFSETQ. Trimming shortened V by 0 bases and J by 13 bases, and 8 bases separated the two germline ends. The CDR3 length is 11 residues.

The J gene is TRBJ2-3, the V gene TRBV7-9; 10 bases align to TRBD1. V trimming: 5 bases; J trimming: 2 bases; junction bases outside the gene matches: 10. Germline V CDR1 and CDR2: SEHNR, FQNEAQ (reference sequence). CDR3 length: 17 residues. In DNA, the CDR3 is TGTGCCAGCAGCCAAAGGACAGGGGGGCGGGTCACAGATACGCAGTATTTT. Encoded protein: CASSQRTGGRVTDTQYF.

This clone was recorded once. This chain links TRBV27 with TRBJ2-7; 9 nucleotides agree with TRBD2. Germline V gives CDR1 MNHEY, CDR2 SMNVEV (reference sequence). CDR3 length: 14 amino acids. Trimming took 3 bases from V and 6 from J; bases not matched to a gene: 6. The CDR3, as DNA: TGTGCCAGCAGTTTGCAAGGAGCGGGAGGCGAGCAGTACTTC. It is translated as CASSLQGAGGEQYF.

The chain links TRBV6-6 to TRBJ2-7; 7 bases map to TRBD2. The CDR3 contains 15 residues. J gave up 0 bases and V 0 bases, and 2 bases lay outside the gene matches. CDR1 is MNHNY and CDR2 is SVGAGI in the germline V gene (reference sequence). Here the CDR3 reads CASSYSAGASYEQYF. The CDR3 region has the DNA TGTGCCAGCAGTTACTCGGCGGGAGCCTCCTACGAGCAGTACTTC.

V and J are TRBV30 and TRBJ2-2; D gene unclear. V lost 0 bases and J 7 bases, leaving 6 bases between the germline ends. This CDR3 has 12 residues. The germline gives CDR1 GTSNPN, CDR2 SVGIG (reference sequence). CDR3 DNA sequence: TGTGCCTGGAGTGTTAGTTACGGGGAGCTGTTTTTT. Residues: CAWSVSYGELFF. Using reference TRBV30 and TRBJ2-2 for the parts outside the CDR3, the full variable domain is SQTIHQWPATLVQPVGSPLSLECTVEGTSNPNLYWYRQAAGRGLQLLFYSVGIGQISSEVPQNLSASRPQDRQFILSSKKLLLSDSGFYLCAWSVSYGELFFGEGSRLTVL.

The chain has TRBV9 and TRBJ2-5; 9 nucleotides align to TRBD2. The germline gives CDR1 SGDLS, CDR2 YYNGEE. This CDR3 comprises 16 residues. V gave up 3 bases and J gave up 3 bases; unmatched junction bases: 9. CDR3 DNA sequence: TGTGCCAGCAGCGCCCTACGTAGCGGGAGAAAAGAGACCCAGTACTTC. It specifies CASSALRSGRKETQYF.

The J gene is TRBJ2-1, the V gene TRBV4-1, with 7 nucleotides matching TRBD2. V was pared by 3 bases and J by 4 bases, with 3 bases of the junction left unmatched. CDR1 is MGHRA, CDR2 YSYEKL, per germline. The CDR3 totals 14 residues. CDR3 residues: CASSHAGGYNEQFF. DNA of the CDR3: TGCGCCAGCAGCCATGCCGGGGGGTACAATGAGCAGTTCTTC.

CDR3 sequence: CASSLSDNEQFF. The CDR3 DNA is TGTGCCAGCAGCTTGAGCGACAATGAGCAGTTCTTC. V gene TRBV5-5 combines with J gene TRBJ2-1; unclear D gene. With 1 base removed from V and 5 bases from J, the gap between germline ends came to 4 bases. From germline, CDR1 is SGHKS and CDR2 YYEKEE (reference sequence). The CDR3 is 12 residues long.

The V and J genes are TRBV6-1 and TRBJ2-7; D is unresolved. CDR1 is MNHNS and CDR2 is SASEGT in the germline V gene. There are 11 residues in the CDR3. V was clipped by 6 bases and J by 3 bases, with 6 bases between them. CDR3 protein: CASRELYEQYF. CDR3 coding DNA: TGTGCCAGCAGGGAGCTCTACGAGCAGTACTTC.

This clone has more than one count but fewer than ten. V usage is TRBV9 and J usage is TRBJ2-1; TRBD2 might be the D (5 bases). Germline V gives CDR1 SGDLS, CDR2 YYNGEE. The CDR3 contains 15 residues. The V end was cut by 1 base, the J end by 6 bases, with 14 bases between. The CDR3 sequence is CASSVRELKANEQFF. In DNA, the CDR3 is TGTGCCAGCAGCGTAAGGGAGCTCAAGGCCAATGAGCAGTTCTTC.

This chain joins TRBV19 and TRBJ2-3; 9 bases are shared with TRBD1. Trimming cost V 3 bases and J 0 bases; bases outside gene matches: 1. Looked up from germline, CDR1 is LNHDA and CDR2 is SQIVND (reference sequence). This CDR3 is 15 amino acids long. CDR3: CASSMGTGSTDTQYF. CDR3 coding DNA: TGTGCCAGTAGTATGGGGACAGGGAGCACAGATACGCAGTATTTT.

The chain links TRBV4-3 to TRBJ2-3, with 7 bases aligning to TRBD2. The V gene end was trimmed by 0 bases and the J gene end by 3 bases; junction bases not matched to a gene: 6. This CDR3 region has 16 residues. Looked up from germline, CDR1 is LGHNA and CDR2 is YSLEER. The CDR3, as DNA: TGCGCCAGCAGCCAAGATTTAGCGGGCTATACAGATACGCAGTATTTT. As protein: CASSQDLAGYTDTQYF.

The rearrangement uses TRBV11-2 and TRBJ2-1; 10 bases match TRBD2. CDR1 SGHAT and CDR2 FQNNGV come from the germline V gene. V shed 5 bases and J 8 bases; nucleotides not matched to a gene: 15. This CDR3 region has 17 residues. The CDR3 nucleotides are TGTGCCAGCAGCCCTAGAGGGGCTAGCGGGAGCTTCGATGAGCAGTTCTTC. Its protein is CASSPRGASGSFDEQFF.

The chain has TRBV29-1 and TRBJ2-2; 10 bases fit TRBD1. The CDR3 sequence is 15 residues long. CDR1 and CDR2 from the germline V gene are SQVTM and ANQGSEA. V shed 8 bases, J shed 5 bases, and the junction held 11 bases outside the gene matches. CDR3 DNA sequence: TGCAGCACTGGGGACCGACAGGGGGCGACCGGGGAGCTGTTTTTT. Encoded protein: CSTGDRQGATGELFF.

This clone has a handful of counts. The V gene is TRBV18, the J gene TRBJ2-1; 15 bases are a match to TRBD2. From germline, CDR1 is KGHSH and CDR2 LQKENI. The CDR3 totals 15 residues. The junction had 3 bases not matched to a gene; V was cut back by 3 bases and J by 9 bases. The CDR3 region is CASSPGTSGRSEQFF. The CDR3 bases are TGTGCCAGCTCACCTGGGACTAGCGGGAGGAGTGAGCAGTTCTTC.

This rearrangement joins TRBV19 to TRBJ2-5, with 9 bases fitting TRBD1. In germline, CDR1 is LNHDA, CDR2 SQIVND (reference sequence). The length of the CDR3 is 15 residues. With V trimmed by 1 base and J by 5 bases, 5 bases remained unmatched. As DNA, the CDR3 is TGTGCCAGTAGTATAGTGGGACAGGGAGGCGAGACCCAGTACTTC. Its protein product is CASSIVGQGGETQYF.

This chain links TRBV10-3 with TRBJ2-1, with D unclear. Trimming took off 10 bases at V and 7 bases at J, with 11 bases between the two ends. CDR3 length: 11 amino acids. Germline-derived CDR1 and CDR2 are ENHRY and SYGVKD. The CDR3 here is CATTLLNEQFF. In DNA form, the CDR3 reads TGTGCCACGACACTTCTTAATGAGCAGTTCTTC.

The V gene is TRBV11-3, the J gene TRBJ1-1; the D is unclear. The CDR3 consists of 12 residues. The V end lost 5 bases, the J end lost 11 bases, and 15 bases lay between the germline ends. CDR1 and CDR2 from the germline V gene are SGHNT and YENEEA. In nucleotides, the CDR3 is TGTGCCAGCAGCCCGGTTGGGCGTTTCGCTTTCTTT. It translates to CASSPVGRFAFF.

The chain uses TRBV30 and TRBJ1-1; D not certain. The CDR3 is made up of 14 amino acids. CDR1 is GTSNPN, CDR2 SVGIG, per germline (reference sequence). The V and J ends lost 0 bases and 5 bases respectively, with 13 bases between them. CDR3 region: CAWSVLARGTEAFF. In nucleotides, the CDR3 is TGTGCCTGGAGTGTTCTAGCGCGGGGTACTGAAGCTTTCTTT.

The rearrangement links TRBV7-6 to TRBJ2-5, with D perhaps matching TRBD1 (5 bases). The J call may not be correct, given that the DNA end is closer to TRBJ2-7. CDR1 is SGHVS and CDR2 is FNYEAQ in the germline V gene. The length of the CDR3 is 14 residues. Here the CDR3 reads CASSLTGPPYEQYF. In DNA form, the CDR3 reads TGTGCCAGCAGCTTAACAGGACCACCCTACGAGCAGTACTTC.